This T cell receptor beta chain was identified in a study of T cells after yellow fever vaccination. V shed 4 bases and J shed 9 bases, with 17 bases lying between them. The germline V gene has CDR1 SGHKS and CDR2 YYEKEE (reference sequence). The CDR3 length is 14 residues. MiXCR was run by TCRdb on the 5' RACE reads, yielding one entry per CDR3 protein. The table has more than 65,000 distinct CDR3 sequences, about an eighth seen once. Points from the study as a whole: Subsequent booster samples again held most clones from primary vaccination (less than 98% CD4, approximately 86% CD8).

Sample: CD8+ T cells not binding an NS4B(214-222) dextramer, sorted from PBMCs, taken roughly 20 days after the first yellow fever vaccination. V and J are TRBV5-5 and TRBJ2-1, with D perhaps matching TRBD2 (7 bases). The clonotype was recovered from a man aged 18 to 29 who received the YFV17D yellow fever vaccine. The CDR3 sequence: CASSGGRGETEQFF. The CDR3, as DNA: TGTGCCAGCAGCGGGGGGAGGGGGGAGACTGAGCAGTTCTTC.